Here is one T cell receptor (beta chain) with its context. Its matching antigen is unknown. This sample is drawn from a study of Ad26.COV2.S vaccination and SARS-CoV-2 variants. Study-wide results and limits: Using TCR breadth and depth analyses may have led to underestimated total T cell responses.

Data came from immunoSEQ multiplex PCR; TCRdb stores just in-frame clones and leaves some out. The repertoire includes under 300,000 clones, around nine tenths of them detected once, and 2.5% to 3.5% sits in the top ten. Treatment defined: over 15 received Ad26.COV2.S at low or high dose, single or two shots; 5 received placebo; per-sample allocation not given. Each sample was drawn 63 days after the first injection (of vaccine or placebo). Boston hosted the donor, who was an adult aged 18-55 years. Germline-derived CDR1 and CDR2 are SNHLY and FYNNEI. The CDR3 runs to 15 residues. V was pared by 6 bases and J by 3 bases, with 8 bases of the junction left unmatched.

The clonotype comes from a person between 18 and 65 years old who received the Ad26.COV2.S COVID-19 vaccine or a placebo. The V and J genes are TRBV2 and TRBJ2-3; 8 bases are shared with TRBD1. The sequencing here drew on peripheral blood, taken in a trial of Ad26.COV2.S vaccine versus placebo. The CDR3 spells CASRGTGTTTDTQYF. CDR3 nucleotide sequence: TGTGCCAGCAGGGGGACAGGAACGACGACAGATACGCAGTATTTT. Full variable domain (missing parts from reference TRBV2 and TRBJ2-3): EPEVTQTPSHQVTQMGQEVILRCVPISNHLYFYWYRQILGQKVEFLVSFYNNEISEKSEIFDDQFSVERPDGSNFTLKIRSTKLEDSAMYFCASRGTGTTTDTQYFGPGTRLTVL.